This entry lists 10 T cell receptor beta chains sequenced from one sample in a study of OX40 agonist ivuxolimab in advanced cancers. Sequenced by immunoSEQ multiplex PCR; TCRdb stores in-frame clones only, minus some. The data contain some 45,000 clones, approximately 90% of them seen just once; the ten biggest clones take up around 4.6%. The sequences come from CD4+ or CD8+ T cells sorted from blood, collected in a trial of the OX40 agonist ivuxolimab. Every receptor here comes from an adult with an advanced solid tumor such as melanoma, head and neck, liver or kidney cancer.

This sequence joins TRBV5-1 and TRBJ2-5, with D possibly matching TRBD2 (6 bases). Trimming removed 4 bases at V and 5 bases at J, with 21 bases between. The CDR3 runs to 16 residues. Germline-derived CDR1 and CDR2 are SGHRS and YFSETQ. The CDR3 DNA is TGCGCCAGCAGCACTTCATTACGGGGGTTCGGCGAGACCCAGTACTTC. Translating gives CASSTSLRGFGETQYF.

J is TRBJ1-2 and V is TRBV10-3; D remains unclear. V gave up 4 bases and J gave up 1 base, with 7 bases separating them. The CDR3 loop spans 13 amino acids. In germline, CDR1 is ENHRY, CDR2 SYGVKD. This CDR3 reads CAISGQDNYGYTF. CDR3 coding DNA: TGTGCCATCAGTGGACAAGATAACTATGGCTACACCTTC.

In its sample, this clone was seen once. The V gene is TRBV7-8, the J gene TRBJ2-5; perhaps D is TRBD1 or TRBD2 (5 bases each). This CDR3 region has 16 residues. CDR1 is SGHVS, CDR2 FQNEAQ, per germline. Trimming stripped 5 bases from V and 6 bases from J, with 22 bases between. The CDR3 protein is CASSTGGLGVGKTQYF. DNA of the CDR3: TGTGCCAGCAGCACAGGCGGCCTGGGGGTTGGAAAGACCCAGTACTTC.

The V and J genes are TRBV6-6 and TRBJ2-6; 7 nucleotides agree with TRBD1. V trimming: 6 bases; J trimming: 0 bases; junction bases outside the gene matches: 5. The CDR3 runs 16 residues. Germline CDR1 and CDR2: MNHNY and SVGAGI (reference sequence). The CDR3, as DNA: TGTGCCAGCAGCGATAACAGGGGCTCTGGGGCCAACGTCCTGACTTTC. Protein sequence: CASSDNRGSGANVLTF.

The chain couples TRBV4-1 to TRBJ2-2; 12 bases fit TRBD2. The CDR3 is made up of 20 amino acids. Germline loops: CDR1 MGHRA, CDR2 YSYEKL. V lost 0 bases to trimming and J lost 0 bases; unmatched junction nucleotides: 8. DNA of the CDR3: TGCGCCAGCAGCCAAGATCCATCGCTAGCGGGAGGGACGAACACCGGGGAGCTGTTTTTT. The encoded protein is CASSQDPSLAGGTNTGELFF.

This sequence joins TRBV4-2 and TRBJ2-1; D call uncertain. CDR1 is LGHNA, CDR2 YNFKEQ, per germline. This CDR3 comprises 15 residues. Trimming pared 1 base from V and 5 bases from J, leaving 12 bases between. This CDR3 reads CASSQAGSRNNEQFF. The CDR3 DNA reads TGTGCCAGCAGCCAAGCAGGTTCGAGGAACAATGAGCAGTTCTTC.

V is TRBV28 and J is TRBJ1-3; D is possibly TRBD1 (5 bases). Trimming shortened V by 7 bases and J by 4 bases, and 14 bases separated the two germline ends. Germline lookup yields CDR1 MDHEN and CDR2 SYDVKM. The CDR3 loop spans 14 amino acids. CDR3 residues: CASTSPGNGNTIYF. CDR3 coding DNA: TGTGCCAGCACCTCCCCAGGGAACGGAAACACCATATATTTT. Complete variable domain (other parts from reference TRBV28 and TRBJ1-3): DVKVTQSSRYLVKRTGEKVFLECVQDMDHENMFWYRQDPGLGLRLIYFSYDVKMKEKGDIPEGYSVSREKKERFSLILESASTNQTSMYLCASTSPGNGNTIYFGEGSWLTVV.

This clone occurred once. For the CDR3, the DNA is TGTGCCAGCAGTTTGGGGGGTATGGGGACCCAGTACTTC. Protein product: CASSLGGMGTQYF. The rearrangement joins TRBV25-1 to TRBJ2-5; maybe TRBD2 (6 bases). The CDR3 sequence is 13 residues long. Germline lookup yields CDR1 MGHDK and CDR2 SYGVNS. With 5 bases removed from V and 7 bases from J, the gap between germline ends came to 14 bases.

V gene TRBV7-6 combines with J gene TRBJ2-7; D perhaps matches TRBD2 (6 bases). The V end was cut by 5 bases, the J end by 1 base, with 12 bases between. Germline V gene lookup returns CDR1 SGHVS and CDR2 FNYEAQ. The CDR3 extends over 14 amino acids. The CDR3 protein is CASSLTAGSYEQYF. Written as DNA, the CDR3 is TGTGCCAGCAGCCTCACCGCGGGGTCCTACGAGCAGTACTTC. Full variable domain (remainder filled in from reference TRBV7-6 and TRBJ2-7): GAGVSQSPRYKVTKRGQDVALRCDPISGHVSLYWYRQALGQGPEFLTYFNYEAQQDKSGLPNDRFSAERPEGSISTLTIQRTEQRDSAMYRCASSLTAGSYEQYFGPGTRLTVT.

The chain uses TRBV5-6 and TRBJ1-4; D possibly corresponds to TRBD1 (6 bases). CDR3 length: 15 residues. Germline V gives CDR1 SGHDT, CDR2 YYEEEE. Trimming shortened V by 6 bases and J by 8 bases, and 20 bases separated the two germline ends. The CDR3 nucleotides read TGTGCCAGCACCCTAGGGGGGGCCTCTGGGGAAAAACTGTTTTTT. Amino acids: CASTLGGASGEKLFF.